This TCR beta chain was profiled in a study of beta chain features in type 1 diabetes. Roughly 110 mL of blood, on average, came from one heparinised draw per donor. Isolated RNA was reverse transcribed in full, so expressed TCRB transcripts were sequenced. Measured with immunoSEQ multiplex PCR; TCRdb has only the in-frame clones, and not every one. The top ten hold over 0.014% of the sample, which has some 350,000 clones, about 14% seen once. The table lists this clone with a few counts. Its target is unknown. Overall study results and limits: PCR, the amplification step, might favor shorter templates, equally in patients and controls. HLA effects on TCRB rearrangement stayed unresolved here. Significant though moderate, a shortening of TCRB CDR3s appeared in all four CD4+ subsets of Type 1 diabetes patients. Compared with healthy donors, patients appeared to share more similar naive, central memory and regulatory TCRB repertoires.

The sample taken for sequencing was naive CD4+ T cells from blood. This TCR was recovered from a young woman with type 1 diabetes.

CDR3 region: CASTLDRVETQYF. Written as DNA, the CDR3 is TGCGCCAGCACCCTGGACAGGGTGGAGACCCAGTACTTC. The V call is TRBV5-1, the J call TRBJ2-5, with 8 bases identical to TRBD1. The V and J ends lost 6 bases and 5 bases, in that order; junction bases with no gene match: 6. Germline V CDR1 and CDR2: SGHRS, YFSETQ. CDR3 length: 13 amino acids.